A single sample is the source of the 19 T cell receptor beta chains below, sequenced in a study of T cell responses to AZD1222 COVID-19 vaccine. This table comes from immunoSEQ multiplex PCR, and its TCRdb copy is limited to in-frame clones, with some not included. The data show 200,000 or so clones, roughly 92% seen once. Source: peripheral blood, taken 28 days after the second AZD1222 dose. These receptors came from an adult who received the AZD1222 COVID-19 vaccine.

The chain employs TRBV28 and TRBJ2-1; 7 bases agree with TRBD1. This CDR3 spans 15 amino acids. Trimming at V came to 4 bases and at J to 2 bases, leaving 5 bases not matched to a gene. Germline V gene data show CDR1 as MDHEN and CDR2 as SYDVKM. The CDR3, as DNA: TGTGCCAGCAGTTCGGGACAGAATACCTACAATGAGCAGTTCTTC. Translating gives CASSSGQNTYNEQFF.

This clone was counted a single time. The CDR3 region has the DNA TGTGCCAGTAGTATGTTGGGGGGCACAGATACGCAGTATTTT. As protein: CASSMLGGTDTQYF. The V and J genes are TRBV19 and TRBJ2-3; either TRBD1 or TRBD2 may fit D (5 bases each). The V gene lost 3 bases and the J gene lost 1 base, with 8 bases spanning the gap. Germline assignment: CDR1 LNHDA and CDR2 SQIVND (reference sequence). The CDR3 is 14 amino acids.

The CDR3 DNA follows: TGTGCCAGCACCCAAGGAGCCCAGCCCCAGCATTTT. It specifies CASTQGAQPQHF. The genes are TRBV12-3 or TRBV12-4 and TRBJ1-5; D not resolved. This CDR3 is 12 amino acids long. V lost 7 bases, J lost 7 bases, and 11 bases lay in between.

The chain couples TRBV7-2 to TRBJ1-4; D remains ambiguous. CDR1 and CDR2 from the germline V gene are SGHTA and FQGNSA. Trimming took 2 bases from V and 8 from J, leaving 9 bases between them. This CDR3 has 13 residues. CDR3 sequence: CASSLPLGEKLFF. As DNA, the CDR3 is TGTGCCAGCAGCTTACCACTGGGGGAAAAACTGTTTTTT.

V gene TRBV2 combines with J gene TRBJ1-2, with TRBD1 identical over 7 bases. The length of the CDR3 is 13 residues. From germline, CDR1 is SNHLY and CDR2 FYNNEI. Trimming cost V 2 bases and J 8 bases; bases outside gene matches: 5. CDR3 sequence reads: CASSERGQHGYTF. Here the CDR3 DNA reads TGTGCCAGCAGTGAAAGGGGACAGCACGGCTACACCTTC.

V usage is TRBV5-1 and J usage is TRBJ2-1; 7 bases match TRBD2. The V gene's germline CDR1 is SGHRS and CDR2 YFSETQ. Trimming cost V 7 bases and J 2 bases; bases outside gene matches: 6. This CDR3 has 14 residues. The CDR3 is CASGLGSTYNEQFF. The CDR3 DNA reads as TGCGCCAGCGGACTAGGGAGTACCTACAATGAGCAGTTCTTC.

This chain links TRBV19 with TRBJ2-3; a possible D gene is TRBD2 (6 bases). V shed 7 bases and J shed 1 base, with 27 bases lying between them. The length of the CDR3 is 19 residues. CDR1 and CDR2 from the germline V gene are LNHDA and SQIVND (reference sequence). For the CDR3, the DNA is TGTGCCAGTACCCGGGGAGGCCCTTTCGGGGCCCAGGGCACAGATACGCAGTATTTT. Residues: CASTRGGPFGAQGTDTQYF. Using reference TRBV19 and TRBJ2-3 for the parts outside the CDR3, the full variable domain is DGGITQSPKYLFRKEGQNVTLSCEQNLNHDAMYWYRQDPGQGLRLIYYSQIVNDFQKGDIAEGYSVSREKKESFPLTVTSAQKNPTAFYLCASTRGGPFGAQGTDTQYFGPGTRLTVL.

The CDR3 spells CSVSGDRNAAPNTGELFF. The CDR3 nucleotides are TGCAGCGTTAGTGGGGACAGGAACGCAGCGCCGAACACCGGGGAGCTGTTTTTT. This chain joins TRBV29-1 and TRBJ2-2, with 8 bases that match TRBD1. Germline V gives CDR1 SQVTM, CDR2 ANQGSEA. The CDR3 totals 18 residues. V was pared by 5 bases and J by 0 bases, with 14 bases of the junction left unmatched.

The chain joins TRBV6-5 to TRBJ1-2; weak D call: TRBD1 (6 bases). V was clipped by 5 bases and J by 8 bases, with 18 bases between them. The CDR3 is 14 residues long. Germline values: CDR1 MNHEY, CDR2 SVGAGI. The CDR3 coding sequence is TGTGCCAGCAGTCCAGGGACAACAATAAGAGGCTACACCTTC. Translating gives CASSPGTTIRGYTF.

The V call is TRBV5-4, the J call TRBJ2-1; D may be TRBD1 (7 bases). CDR1 and CDR2 (germline): SGHNT, YYREEE (reference sequence). The CDR3 contains 15 residues. Trimming cost V 0 bases and J 5 bases, with 12 bases left between them. CDR3 region: CASSLGRGPNNEQFF. CDR3 coding DNA: TGTGCCAGCAGCTTGGGGAGGGGGCCCAACAATGAGCAGTTCTTC.

This sequence joins TRBV29-1 and TRBJ2-5; no clear D gene. Germline V gives CDR1 SQVTM, CDR2 ANQGSEA. Trimming removed 1 base at V and 7 bases at J, with 22 bases between. The CDR3 runs to 16 residues. The CDR3 reads CSVEGQLRDRVGTQYF. The CDR3 DNA is TGCAGCGTTGAAGGACAACTAAGGGATCGGGTGGGGACCCAGTACTTC.

This chain's CDR3 is CSVVTGIDEQYF. DNA for the CDR3: TGCAGCGTGGTGACAGGGATCGACGAGCAGTACTTC. The chain uses TRBV29-1 and TRBJ2-7, with TRBD1 matching 7 bases. The CDR3 covers 12 residues. The germline V gene has CDR1 SQVTM and CDR2 ANQGSEA. Trimming took 6 bases from V and 5 from J; bases not matched to a gene: 7.

The rearrangement uses TRBV7-9 and TRBJ2-7; 9 bases agree with TRBD2. Trimming took 2 bases from V and 3 from J; bases not matched to a gene: 14. The CDR3 consists of 18 residues. From germline, CDR1 is SEHNR and CDR2 FQNEAQ (reference sequence). The CDR3 region has the DNA TGTGCCAGCAGCTTATTAGGAGCGGGGGGAACCAGGAGCTACGAGCAGTACTTC. Translation gives CASSLLGAGGTRSYEQYF.

The chain joins TRBV5-1 to TRBJ1-1; perhaps TRBD1 as D (6 bases). The CDR3 spans 15 residues. Looked up from germline, CDR1 is SGHRS and CDR2 is YFSETQ. Trimming took 4 bases from V and 3 from J, leaving 16 bases between them. Written as DNA, the CDR3 is TGCGCCAGCAGCCCAGGGGCAGGGGATTACACTGAAGCTTTCTTT. Amino acids: CASSPGAGDYTEAFF.

This clone has a single count. This chain joins TRBV9 and TRBJ1-2; D not certain. CDR3 length: 15 residues. Germline CDR1 reads SGDLS; CDR2 reads YYNGEE. V lost 1 base and J lost 6, with 16 bases in between. DNA for the CDR3: TGTGCCAGCAGCGTATACGGGCTTGGCATGGATGGCTACACCTTC. Its protein product is CASSVYGLGMDGYTF.

CDR3 loop: CAISESTSPNTGELFF. CDR3 DNA: TGTGCCATCAGTGAGTCGACTAGTCCGAACACCGGGGAGCTGTTTTTT. The chain links TRBV10-3 to TRBJ2-2, with D possibly TRBD2 on 6 matching bases. The CDR3 runs to 16 residues. Trimming left V 0 bases short and J 0 bases short, with 8 bases between. The germline V gene has CDR1 ENHRY and CDR2 SYGVKD.

The CDR3 DNA reads as TGTGCCTGGAGGACAGGGGGCGCGAGGAATGAGCAGTTCTTC. Translation: CAWRTGGARNEQFF. This rearrangement joins TRBV30 to TRBJ2-1, with 10 bases lining up with TRBD1. With 3 bases clipped from V and 7 bases from J, the junction kept 6 bases outside the gene matches. This CDR3 has 14 amino acids. CDR1 and CDR2 from the germline V gene are GTSNPN and SVGIG (reference sequence).

The chain recombines TRBV25-1 with TRBJ1-6; D ambiguous. Germline CDR1 reads MGHDK; CDR2 reads SYGVNS. Trimming took off 1 base at V and 7 bases at J, with 8 bases between the two ends. The CDR3 sequence is 14 residues long. The DNA for the CDR3 is TGTGCCAGCAGTGAATTACGTTTAAATTCACCCCTCCACTTT. Translation: CASSELRLNSPLHF.

CDR3 in amino acids: CASSHRGTDTQYF. Here the CDR3 DNA reads TGTGCCAGCAGCCACCGGGGGACAGATACGCAGTATTTT. The V gene is TRBV7-3, the J gene TRBJ2-3; weak D call: TRBD2 (6 bases). V lost 5 bases to trimming and J lost 3 bases, with 9 bases between them. The CDR3 has 13 amino acids. CDR1 SGHTA and CDR2 FQGTGA come from the germline V gene.